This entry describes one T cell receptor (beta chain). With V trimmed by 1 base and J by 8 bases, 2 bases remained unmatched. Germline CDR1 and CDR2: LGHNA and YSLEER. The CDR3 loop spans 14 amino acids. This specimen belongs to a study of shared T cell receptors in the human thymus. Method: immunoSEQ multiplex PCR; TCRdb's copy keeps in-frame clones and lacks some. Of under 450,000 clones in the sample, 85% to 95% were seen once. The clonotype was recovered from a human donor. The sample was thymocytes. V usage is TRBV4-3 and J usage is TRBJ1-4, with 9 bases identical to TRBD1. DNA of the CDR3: TGCGCCAGCAGCCAAGCGACAGGGGGGGAAAAACTGTTTTTT. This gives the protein CASSQATGGEKLFF.